The 5 T cell receptor beta chains below were found in one sample sequenced in a study of CD8 T cells in Susac syndrome (dated by TCRdb to between 2018 and 2020). Library creation used the immunoSEQ multiplex PCR assay. RNA was extracted with the RNeasy kit and roughly 0.45 to 1 ug was reverse transcribed using random hexamers. TCRdb handled the public reads itself, with Q25 trimming in fastp and clone calling in MiXCR, and kept productive beta chains. CDR3 protein sequences are deduplicated, and each keeps its most common genes and DNA. This sample holds some 180,000 distinct CDR3 sequences; about 95% were observed only once. The ten largest clones capture around 0.11% of the sample. The sample taken for sequencing was CD4+ T cells from PBMCs. The source of these receptors is a human donor in good health.

The J gene is TRBJ2-7, the V gene TRBV25-1; 8 nucleotides line up with TRBD1. The CDR3 has 16 residues. V was clipped by 0 bases and J by 4 bases; unmatched bases: 8. Germline-derived CDR1 and CDR2 are MGHDK and SYGVNS. The CDR3 DNA follows: TGTGCCAGCAGTGAATATCTCGGCAGGGGGCAATACGAGCAGTACTTC. Protein: CASSEYLGRGQYEQYF.

This chain links TRBV20-1 with TRBJ2-7; TRBD1 agrees at 8 bases. CDR3 length: 15 residues. Germline values: CDR1 DFQATT, CDR2 SNEGSKA (reference sequence). V lost 4 bases and J lost 0; bases outside the gene matches: 8. The DNA for the CDR3 is TGCAGTGCTAAGACTATCGGGACAGGCTCCTACGAGCAGTACTTC. Protein product: CSAKTIGTGSYEQYF.

The chain has TRBV2 and TRBJ2-1; D gene uncertain. The CDR3 contains 14 residues. V was trimmed by 7 bases and J by 4 bases, leaving 14 bases between them. Germline V gene data show CDR1 as SNHLY and CDR2 as FYNNEI. CDR3 loop: CASNKSPGYNEQFF. DNA for the CDR3: TGTGCCAGCAATAAGAGCCCCGGGTACAATGAGCAGTTCTTC.

The CDR3 region is CASSLDKGGIYTGELFF. In nucleotides, the CDR3 is TGTGCCAGTAGTCTGGATAAAGGGGGGATATACACCGGGGAGCTGTTTTTT. The genes are TRBV19 and TRBJ2-2; either TRBD1 or TRBD2 may fit D (6 bases each). The CDR3 has 17 amino acids. The germline V and J ends were trimmed by 5 bases and 3 bases, with 19 bases remaining between them. CDR1 LNHDA and CDR2 SQIVND come from the germline V gene (reference sequence).

The CDR3 DNA is TGTGCCAGCAGTTACTCAGGGGGCGAGCAGTACTTC. Its translation: CASSYSGGEQYF. The rearrangement joins TRBV6-5 to TRBJ2-7; TRBD1 might be the D (6 bases). Germline CDR1 is MNHEY and CDR2 is SVGAGI. The CDR3 covers 12 residues. V was pared by 0 bases and J by 6 bases, with 6 bases between.